This TCR beta chain was sequenced during a study of control samples from healthy donors and cancer patients. The germline CDR1 and CDR2 sequences are MNHNY and SVGAGI (reference sequence). V lost 7 bases to trimming and J lost 2 bases, with 18 bases between them. The CDR3 has 16 residues. Method: immunoSEQ multiplex PCR; TCRdb's copy keeps in-frame clones and lacks some. Of tens of thousands of clones detected, 85% appear once; the ten largest clones hold approximately 6.3%. This clonotype originated in a woman in her sixties or seventies with head and neck cancer. The rearrangement uses TRBV6-6 and TRBJ2-1; possibly TRBD2 for D (6 bases). The specimen was PBMCs. The CDR3 nucleotides read TGTGCCAGCACTCGGGACTCCCGCTACCCCTACAATGAGCAGTTCTTC. It is translated as CASTRDSRYPYNEQFF.